The table lists the clone carrying this T cell receptor (beta chain) with a few counts. The antigen is not known. This CDR3 region has 13 residues. Germline V lookup: CDR1 MDHEN, CDR2 SYDVKM. With V trimmed by 8 bases and J by 6 bases, 8 bases remained unmatched. The study ran its PCR with 60 Vbeta and 13 Jbeta primers. Sequencing used immunoSEQ multiplex PCR; TCRdb keeps in-frame clones, though not all of them. The sample holds 100,000 to 150,000 clones, less than 80% seen once. These data come from a study of cytomegalovirus exposure and HLA in healthy donors. Study-wide points: The only immune exposure information that was available was CMV serostatus.

V usage is TRBV28 and J usage is TRBJ1-2, with 8 bases aligning to TRBD1. This clonotype was sampled from a man aged 30-40 years in good health and CMV-seronegative. What was sequenced was PBMCs. This chain's CDR3 is CASFDRGGDGYTF. The CDR3 DNA sequence: TGTGCCAGCTTTGACAGGGGAGGGGATGGCTACACCTTC.